This T cell receptor (beta chain) was found in a study of beta chain features in type 1 diabetes. About the study: Sorted cells from all samples, numbering almost 110 million, were examined.

Only a few counts were recorded for this clone. Its antigen is currently unknown. CDR1 is MNHNY and CDR2 is SVGAGI in the germline V gene (reference sequence). V gave up 4 bases and J gave up 7 bases, with 10 bases separating them. This CDR3 has 12 residues. The sequenced template was cDNA made from the entire isolated RNA. Libraries were prepared by immunoSEQ multiplex PCR; TCRdb keeps only in-frame clonotypes and omits some of them. The sample contains hundreds of thousands of clones, about 17% of which appear only once. General study points: VDJ junctions in type 1 diabetes patients carried more deletions and fewer insertions. For cells with high TCR expression, cDNA sequencing could yield over-representation.

The clonotype originates from a woman younger than 35 in good health. Material for sequencing was naive CD4+ T cells from blood. The J gene is TRBJ1-2, the V gene TRBV6-6; TRBD1 is a possible D gene (5 bases). As DNA, the CDR3 is TGTGCCAGCAGTTCGACGACAGCTGGCTACACCTTC. This gives the protein CASSSTTAGYTF.